This TCR beta chain appears in the sequencing data of a study of control samples from healthy donors and cancer patients (dated by TCRdb to about 2020). The method was the immunoSEQ multiplex PCR assay. What TCRdb holds here is the immuneACCESS table cut down to in-frame rearrangements. Part of the clones is not present; checked against another copy, under half of the missing clones reflect an unresolved V gene, and the others are unexplained. The sample includes 130,000 or so clones, with approximately 87% observed a single time. The ten largest clonotypes hold over 10% of the sample. Concerning this clone: What antigen it recognizes has not been identified. One base away there is no much larger clone; base qualities are not given.

At the junction V is shortened by 5 bases and J by 9 bases, with 14 bases in between. The germline V gene encodes CDR1 SGHTA and CDR2 FQGTGA. Measured from the cysteine to the phenylalanine, the CDR3 is 14 residues long. Of all the DNA, just the CDR3 is kept, 42 bases in frame from base 1. What was sequenced was blood. The rearranged segments are TRBV7-3 and TRBJ1-6, with a tentative D gene TRBD1 over 6 matching bases. The sequence derives from a man aged 25-45 years in good health. The CDR3 reads CASSVQGGGSPLHF. The DNA is TGTGCCAGCAGCGTACAGGGAGGGGGTTCACCCCTCCACTTT.